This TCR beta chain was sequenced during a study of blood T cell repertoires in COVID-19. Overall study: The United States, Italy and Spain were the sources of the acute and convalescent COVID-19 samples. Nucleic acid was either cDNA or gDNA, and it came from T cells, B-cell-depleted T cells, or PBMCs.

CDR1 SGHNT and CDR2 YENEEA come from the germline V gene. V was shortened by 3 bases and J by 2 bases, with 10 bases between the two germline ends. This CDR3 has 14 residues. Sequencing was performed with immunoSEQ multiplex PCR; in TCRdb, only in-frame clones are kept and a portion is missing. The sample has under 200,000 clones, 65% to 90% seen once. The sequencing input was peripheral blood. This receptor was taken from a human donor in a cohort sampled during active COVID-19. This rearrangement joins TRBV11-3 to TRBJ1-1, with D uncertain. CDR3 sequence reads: CASSLGGENTEAFF. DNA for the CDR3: TGTGCCAGCAGCTTGGGCGGGGAAAACACTGAAGCTTTCTTT.